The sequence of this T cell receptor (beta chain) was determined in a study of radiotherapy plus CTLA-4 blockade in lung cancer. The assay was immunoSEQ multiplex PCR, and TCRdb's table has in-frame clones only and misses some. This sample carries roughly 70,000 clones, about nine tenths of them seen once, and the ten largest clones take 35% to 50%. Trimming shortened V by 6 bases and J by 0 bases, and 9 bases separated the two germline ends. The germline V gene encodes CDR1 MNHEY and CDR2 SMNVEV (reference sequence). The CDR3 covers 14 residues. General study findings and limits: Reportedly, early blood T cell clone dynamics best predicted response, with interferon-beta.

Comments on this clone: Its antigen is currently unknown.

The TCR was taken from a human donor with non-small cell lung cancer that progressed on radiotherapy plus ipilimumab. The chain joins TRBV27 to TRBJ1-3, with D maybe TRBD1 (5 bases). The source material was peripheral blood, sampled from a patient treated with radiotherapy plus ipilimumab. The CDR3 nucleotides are TGTGCCAGCAGGGGGCTGAGCTCTGGAAACACCATATATTTT. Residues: CASRGLSSGNTIYF.